What follows are 29 T cell receptor beta chains derived from one specimen sequenced in a study of blood T cells in healthy people across ages. A sample-barcoded 5' primer and a J-beta primer mix were used in a second PCR of about 7 to 11 cycles. TCRdb re-called the 5' RACE reads with MiXCR, one entry per CDR3 protein. The profile shows about a million distinct CDR3 sequences, around 48% of them singletons. The sample comprised blood. The receptors were sampled from a man aged 25 to 40 in good health.

The rearrangement uses TRBV29-1 and TRBJ1-4; TRBD1 might be the D (6 bases). The germline V gene has CDR1 SQVTM and CDR2 ANQGSEA. Trimming pared 4 bases from V and 0 bases from J, leaving 12 bases between. The CDR3 totals 15 residues. CDR3 DNA: TGCAGCGTTGCGGAGACAGGTGCAACTAATGAAAAACTGTTTTTT. This sequence encodes CSVAETGATNEKLFF.

CDR3 nucleotides: TGTGCCAGCAGCGTAGTGGCAGGGGCCGGGGCCAACGTCCTGACTTTC. Encoded protein: CASSVVAGAGANVLTF. The gene calls are TRBV9 and TRBJ2-6, with D possibly TRBD1 on 6 matching bases. V gave up 0 bases and J gave up 4 bases, with 11 bases separating them. Germline CDR1 reads SGDLS; CDR2 reads YYNGEE. The CDR3 extends over 16 amino acids.

This chain connects TRBV25-1 to TRBJ1-6, with D hard to call. The CDR3 runs 17 residues. Trimming stripped 3 bases from V and 4 bases from J, with 16 bases between. Germline CDR1 MGHDK, CDR2 SYGVNS. CDR3 sequence reads: CASSDGGGRIYNSPLHF. The CDR3 DNA sequence: TGTGCCAGCAGTGATGGAGGAGGCAGAATTTATAATTCACCCCTCCACTTT.

This clonotype has only one observation. The genes are TRBV12-3 or TRBV12-4 and TRBJ2-5; D may be TRBD1 (6 bases). Trimming shortened V by 7 bases and J by 3 bases, and 18 bases separated the two germline ends. This CDR3 spans 15 amino acids. The CDR3: CASNLGQTEKETQYF. DNA for the CDR3: TGTGCCAGCAACCTAGGACAGACCGAGAAAGAGACCCAGTACTTC.

This chain connects TRBV2 to TRBJ2-1; D gene uncertain. Per the germline V gene, CDR1 is SNHLY and CDR2 is FYNNEI. V was shortened by 7 bases and J by 4 bases, with 2 bases between the two germline ends. The CDR3 loop spans 10 amino acids. DNA of the CDR3: TGTGCCAGCAAGTACAATGAGCAGTTCTTC. It codes for CASKYNEQFF.

The V gene is TRBV12-3 or TRBV12-4, the J gene TRBJ1-3, with D unclear. With 6 bases removed from V and 0 bases from J, the gap between germline ends came to 15 bases. The CDR3 extends over 16 amino acids. CDR3 nucleotide sequence: TGTGCCAGCAGAGACTCCGGGCGAGGCTCTGGAAACACCATATATTTT. Amino acid sequence: CASRDSGRGSGNTIYF.

The chain joins TRBV6-1 to TRBJ2-7; possible D gene TRBD1, 6 bases. V was trimmed by 2 bases and J by 3 bases, leaving 11 bases between them. The CDR3 covers 14 residues. Germline CDR1 is MNHNS and CDR2 is SASEGT. DNA for the CDR3: TGTGCCAGCAGTGAACAGGGGAACTTCTACGAGCAGTACTTC. Encoded protein: CASSEQGNFYEQYF.

The J gene is TRBJ2-7, the V gene TRBV29-1, with D tentatively TRBD1 (5 bases). Germline assignment: CDR1 SQVTM and CDR2 ANQGSEA. Trimming left V 6 bases short and J 2 bases short, with 17 bases between. CDR3 size: 14 residues. DNA of the CDR3: TGCAGCGTGCCAGGCAGGGCCTCCACCTACGAGCAGTACTTC. Amino acid sequence: CSVPGRASTYEQYF.

V gene TRBV6-2 or TRBV6-3 combines with J gene TRBJ2-1; TRBD2 might be the D (5 bases). The germline CDR1 and CDR2 sequences are MNHEY and SVGEGT. CDR3 size: 11 residues. As DNA, the CDR3 is TGTGGTTCGGGGATTTACAATGAGCAGTTCTTC. Protein: CGSGIYNEQFF.

There are a few counts of this clonotype. The CDR3 DNA reads as TGCGCCAGCAGCCAAGATCGGCGGGGGGATAATTCACCCCTCCACTTT. This codes for CASSQDRRGDNSPLHF. This chain uses TRBV4-1 with TRBJ1-6; a possible D gene is TRBD1 (5 bases). Germline V CDR1 and CDR2: MGHRA, YSYEKL. The CDR3 runs to 16 residues. V lost 0 bases to trimming and J lost 5 bases, with 11 bases between them.

This sequence joins TRBV7-2 and TRBJ2-5; D uncertain. The CDR3 is 12 amino acids. V lost 5 bases, J lost 5 bases, and 9 bases lay in between. The germline V gene encodes CDR1 SGHTA and CDR2 FQGNSA. CDR3 amino acids: CASSQQRETQYF. The CDR3 DNA reads as TGTGCCAGCAGCCAGCAGAGGGAGACCCAGTACTTC.

The chain combines TRBV19 with TRBJ1-1; unclear D gene. The V and J ends lost 4 bases and 0 bases respectively, with 12 bases between them. This CDR3 is built from 15 residues. Germline CDR1 and CDR2: LNHDA and SQIVND (reference sequence). The CDR3 loop is CASSSKQILNTEAFF. In DNA, the CDR3 is TGTGCCAGTAGTAGCAAACAAATCTTGAACACTGAAGCTTTCTTT.

This sequence joins TRBV5-1 and TRBJ2-7; D uncertain. The CDR3 is made up of 14 amino acids. Trimming pared 7 bases from V and 1 base from J, leaving 15 bases between. Per germline, CDR1 SGHRS and CDR2 YFSETQ. The CDR3: CASGTTSGSYEQYF. CDR3 sequence (DNA): TGCGCCAGCGGCACCACATCTGGTTCCTACGAGCAGTACTTC. The full variable domain, in which reference TRBV5-1 and TRBJ2-7 provide the parts outside the CDR3, is KAGVTQTPRYLIKTRGQQVTLSCSPISGHRSVSWYQQTPGQGLQFLFEYFSETQRNKGNFPGRFSGRQFSNSRSEMNVSTLELGDSALYLCASGTTSGSYEQYFGPGTRLTVT.

The chain has TRBV6-1 and TRBJ1-6; the D gene is possibly TRBD1 (5 bases). This CDR3 is built from 14 residues. V was pared by 4 bases and J by 6 bases, with 10 bases between. Looked up from germline, CDR1 is MNHNS and CDR2 is SASEGT. The CDR3: CASSGQGSNSPLHF. DNA of the CDR3: TGTGCCAGCAGTGGGCAGGGAAGTAATTCACCCCTCCACTTT.

This chain links TRBV11-1 with TRBJ2-7; 7 bases match TRBD1. This CDR3 spans 15 amino acids. Germline CDR1 and CDR2: SGHAT and FQDESV (reference sequence). J lost 0 bases, V lost 5 bases, and 7 bases had no gene match. CDR3 amino acids: CASSGPGTASYEQYF. CDR3 coding DNA: TGTGCCAGCAGCGGACCGGGGACAGCCTCCTACGAGCAGTACTTC.

This chain links TRBV3-1 with TRBJ2-3; 8 nucleotides agree with TRBD2. The V and J ends lost 0 bases and 4 bases, in that order; junction bases with no gene match: 12. The CDR3 covers 18 residues. Germline V CDR1 and CDR2: LGHDT, YNNKEL (reference sequence). CDR3 in amino acids: CASSQDPLRGTRADTQYF. The CDR3, as DNA: TGTGCCAGCAGCCAAGACCCTCTCCGCGGGACTAGGGCAGATACGCAGTATTTT.

The chain uses TRBV19 and TRBJ2-1; D is uncertain. Germline V CDR1 and CDR2: LNHDA, SQIVND (reference sequence). The CDR3 is made up of 17 amino acids. V lost 1 base to trimming and J lost 0 bases, with 13 bases between them. The CDR3 sequence: CASSIALTLSSYNEQFF. The CDR3 DNA is TGTGCCAGTAGTATAGCCCTTACTTTGAGCTCCTACAATGAGCAGTTCTTC. Drawing the rest from reference TRBV19 and TRBJ2-1, the complete variable domain is DGGITQSPKYLFRKEGQNVTLSCEQNLNHDAMYWYRQDPGQGLRLIYYSQIVNDFQKGDIAEGYSVSREKKESFPLTVTSAQKNPTAFYLCASSIALTLSSYNEQFFGPGTRLTVL.

V is TRBV12-3 or TRBV12-4 and J is TRBJ2-2; TRBD1 aligns across 8 bases. J lost 2 bases, V lost 6 bases, and 20 bases had no gene match. This CDR3 is 20 amino acids long. The CDR3 DNA is TGTGCCAGCAGACCTGTCCCTGGGACAGGTCCTCTCAAAAACACCGGGGAGCTGTTTTTT. Residues: CASRPVPGTGPLKNTGELFF.

The chain employs TRBV27 and TRBJ1-5, with 7 nucleotides matching TRBD1. The CDR3 spans 16 residues. The germline V gene encodes CDR1 MNHEY and CDR2 SMNVEV (reference sequence). The V gene end was trimmed by 1 base and the J gene end by 0 bases; junction bases not matched to a gene: 3. DNA of the CDR3: TGTGCCAGCAGTTTATTCAGGGGGGTTAGCAATCAGCCCCAGCATTTT. Amino acids: CASSLFRGVSNQPQHF.

This clonotype was seen more than once but under ten times. The chain couples TRBV5-1 to TRBJ2-6; D is possibly TRBD1 (6 bases). CDR1 and CDR2 from the germline V gene are SGHRS and YFSETQ. The germline V and J ends were trimmed by 6 bases and 0 bases, with 19 bases remaining between them. The CDR3 covers 18 residues. For the CDR3, the DNA is TGCGCCAGCACCGCTCGGTTACAGGGAGACTCTGGGGCCAACGTCCTGACTTTC. Amino acid sequence: CASTARLQGDSGANVLTF.

The table lists this clonotype with a few counts. J is TRBJ2-7 and V is TRBV11-2; D is possibly TRBD1 (5 bases). Germline CDR1 is SGHAT and CDR2 is FQNNGV. This CDR3 spans 14 amino acids. V shed 3 bases and J shed 6 bases, with 15 bases lying between them. In nucleotides, the CDR3 is TGTGCCAGCAGCTTTGTACAGGCCCGAGGCGAGCAGTACTTC. This translates into CASSFVQARGEQYF.

V is TRBV24-1 and J is TRBJ2-7, with D hard to call. The CDR3 extends over 15 amino acids. Germline loops: CDR1 KGHDR, CDR2 SFDVKD. Trimming left V 0 bases short and J 7 bases short, with 15 bases between. CDR3 sequence (DNA): TGTGCCACCAGTGATTTGGTTGGGAATTACAATGAGCAGTACTTC. Amino acids: CATSDLVGNYNEQYF.

This clonotype was observed once. The gene calls are TRBV4-2 and TRBJ2-7, with a tentative D call TRBD2 (6 bases). The V gene lost 0 bases and the J gene lost 6 bases, with 15 bases spanning the gap. The CDR3 runs 15 residues. Germline values: CDR1 LGHNA, CDR2 YNFKEQ. The DNA for the CDR3 is TGTGCCAGCAGCCAAGATTCGCTAGCGCGGGGCGAGCAGTACTTC. Its translation: CASSQDSLARGEQYF.

There are a few counts of this clonotype. The CDR3 nucleotides are TGTGCCAGCAGTCCGCCGGACACCCAAGAGACCCAGTACTTC. Translation: CASSPPDTQETQYF. This rearrangement joins TRBV12-3 or TRBV12-4 to TRBJ2-5; D may be TRBD1 (5 bases). V lost 5 bases and J 1 base, leaving 11 bases between the germline ends. The CDR3 sequence is 14 residues long.

This clonotype was seen a few times. This chain links TRBV4-2 with TRBJ2-5; D unclear. CDR1 and CDR2 (germline): LGHNA, YNFKEQ. Trimming left V 0 bases short and J 2 bases short, with 10 bases between. The CDR3 totals 15 residues. In DNA, the CDR3 is TGTGCCAGCAGCCAAGATGATTTACAGCAAGAGACCCAGTACTTC. Translating it yields CASSQDDLQQETQYF.

This chain uses TRBV6-5 with TRBJ2-1, with D perhaps being TRBD1 or TRBD2 (5 bases each). Germline-derived CDR1 and CDR2 are MNHEY and SVGAGI. Trimming removed 6 bases from V and 5 bases from J, with 14 bases in between. The CDR3 has 14 amino acids. The CDR3 sequence: CASSRGPTDNEQFF. Written as DNA, the CDR3 is TGTGCCAGCAGCCGGGGACCGACTGACAATGAGCAGTTCTTC.

This clonotype was detected ten times or more. V gene TRBV28 combines with J gene TRBJ2-7; D is perhaps TRBD1 or TRBD2 (5 bases each). V was shortened by 3 bases and J by 7 bases, with 13 bases between the two germline ends. Per the germline V gene, CDR1 is MDHEN and CDR2 is SYDVKM. The CDR3 is 13 amino acids. CDR3 nucleotides: TGTGCCAGCAGTTTGGGGACGATGATAGAGCAGTACTTC. Its translation is CASSLGTMIEQYF. The full variable domain, with the rest looked up from reference TRBV28 and TRBJ2-7, is DVKVTQSSRYLVKRTGEKVFLECVQDMDHENMFWYRQDPGLGLRLIYFSYDVKMKEKGDIPEGYSVSREKKERFSLILESASTNQTSMYLCASSLGTMIEQYFGPGTRLTVT.

The table lists this clonotype with a count of one. The chain joins TRBV6-6 to TRBJ2-6; 9 bases are a match to TRBD1. Germline V gives CDR1 MNHNY, CDR2 SVGAGI (reference sequence). The CDR3 runs to 16 residues. The V and J ends lost 5 bases and 2 bases, in that order; junction bases with no gene match: 4. CDR3: CASSKQGATGANVLTF. For the CDR3, the DNA is TGTGCCAGCAGTAAACAGGGGGCGACTGGGGCCAACGTCCTGACTTTC.

Concerning this clonotype: A read error may account for a junction end that differs from germline. The chain employs TRBV4-3 and TRBJ1-4; D perhaps matches TRBD1 (6 bases). CDR1 is LGHNA and CDR2 is YSLEER in the germline V gene. CDR3 length: 17 amino acids. CDR3 protein: CASSQARGAATNEKLFF. Written as DNA, the CDR3 is TGCGCCAGCAGTCAAGCCAGGGGCGCGGCAACTAATGAAAAACTGTTTTTT.